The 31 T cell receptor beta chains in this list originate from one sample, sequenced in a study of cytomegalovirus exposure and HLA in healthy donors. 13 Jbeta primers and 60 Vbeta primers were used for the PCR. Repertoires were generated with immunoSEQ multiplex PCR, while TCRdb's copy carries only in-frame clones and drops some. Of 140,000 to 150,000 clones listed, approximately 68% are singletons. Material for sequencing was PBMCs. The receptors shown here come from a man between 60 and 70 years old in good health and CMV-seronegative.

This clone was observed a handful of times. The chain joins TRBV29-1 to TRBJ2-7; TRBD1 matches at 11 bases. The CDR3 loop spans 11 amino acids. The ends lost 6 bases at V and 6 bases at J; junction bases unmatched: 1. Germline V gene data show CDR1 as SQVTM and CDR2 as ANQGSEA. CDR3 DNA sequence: TGCAGCGTGGGGACAGGGGGCGAGCAGTACTTC. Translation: CSVGTGGEQYF.

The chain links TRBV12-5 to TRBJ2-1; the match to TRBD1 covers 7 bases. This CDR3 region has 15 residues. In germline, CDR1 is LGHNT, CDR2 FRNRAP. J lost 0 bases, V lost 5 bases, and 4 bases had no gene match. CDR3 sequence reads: CASGLQGSSYNEQFF. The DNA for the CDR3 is TGTGCTAGTGGTCTACAGGGGAGCTCCTACAATGAGCAGTTCTTC.

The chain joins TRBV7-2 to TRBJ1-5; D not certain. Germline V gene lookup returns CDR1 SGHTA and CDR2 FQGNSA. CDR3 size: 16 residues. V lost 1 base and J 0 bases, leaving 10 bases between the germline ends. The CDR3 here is CASSLVWTGSNQPQHF. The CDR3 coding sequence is TGTGCCAGCAGCTTAGTTTGGACTGGTAGCAATCAGCCCCAGCATTTT.

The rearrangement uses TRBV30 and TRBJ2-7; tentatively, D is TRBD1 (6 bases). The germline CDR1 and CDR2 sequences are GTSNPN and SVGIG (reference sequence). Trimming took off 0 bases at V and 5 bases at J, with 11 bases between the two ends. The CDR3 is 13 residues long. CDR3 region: CAWSVRSGDEQYF. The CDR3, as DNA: TGTGCCTGGAGTGTAAGGTCAGGGGACGAGCAGTACTTC.

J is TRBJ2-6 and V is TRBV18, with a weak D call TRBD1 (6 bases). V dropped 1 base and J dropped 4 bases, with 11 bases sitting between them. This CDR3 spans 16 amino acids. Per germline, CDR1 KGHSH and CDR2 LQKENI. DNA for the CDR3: TGTGCCAGCTCACCACGGCAGGGGTCCGGGGCCAACGTCCTGACTTTC. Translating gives CASSPRQGSGANVLTF.

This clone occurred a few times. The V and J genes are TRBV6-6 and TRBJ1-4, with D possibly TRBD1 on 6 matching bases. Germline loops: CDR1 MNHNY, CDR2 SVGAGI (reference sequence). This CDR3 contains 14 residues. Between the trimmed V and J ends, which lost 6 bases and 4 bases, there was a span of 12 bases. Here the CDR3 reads CASRGGGVNEKLFF. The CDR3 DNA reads TGTGCCAGCAGAGGGGGTGGAGTTAATGAAAAACTGTTTTTT.

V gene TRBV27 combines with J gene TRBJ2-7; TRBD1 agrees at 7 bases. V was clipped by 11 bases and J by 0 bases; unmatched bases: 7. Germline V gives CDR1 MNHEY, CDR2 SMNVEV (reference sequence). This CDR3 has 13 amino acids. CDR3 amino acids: CACRDSYSYEQYF. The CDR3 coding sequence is TGTGCCTGCCGGGACAGTTACTCCTACGAGCAGTACTTC.

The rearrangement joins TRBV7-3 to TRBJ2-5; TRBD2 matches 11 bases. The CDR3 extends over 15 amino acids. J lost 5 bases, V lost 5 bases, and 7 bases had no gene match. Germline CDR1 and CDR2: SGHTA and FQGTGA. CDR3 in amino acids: CASSLRLAGMETQYF. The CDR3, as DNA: TGTGCCAGCAGCCTAAGACTAGCGGGAATGGAGACCCAGTACTTC. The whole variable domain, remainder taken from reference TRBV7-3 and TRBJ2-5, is GAGVSQTPSNKVTEKGKYVELRCDPISGHTALYWYRQSLGQGPEFLIYFQGTGAADDSGLPNDRFFAVRPEGSVSTLKIQRTERGDSAVYLCASSLRLAGMETQYFGPGTRLLVL.

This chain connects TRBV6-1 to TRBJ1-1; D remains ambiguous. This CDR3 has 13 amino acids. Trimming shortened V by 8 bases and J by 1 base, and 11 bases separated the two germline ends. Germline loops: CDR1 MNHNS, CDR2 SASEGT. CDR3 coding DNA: TGTGCCAGCCGAAACGGTCCGAACACTGAAGCTTTCTTT. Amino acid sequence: CASRNGPNTEAFF.

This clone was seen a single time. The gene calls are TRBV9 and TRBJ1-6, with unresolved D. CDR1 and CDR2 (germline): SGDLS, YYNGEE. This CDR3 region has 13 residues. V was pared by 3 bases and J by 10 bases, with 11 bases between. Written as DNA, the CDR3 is TGTGCCAGCAGCGCCGGGGTTGAATCACCCCTCCACTTT. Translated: CASSAGVESPLHF.

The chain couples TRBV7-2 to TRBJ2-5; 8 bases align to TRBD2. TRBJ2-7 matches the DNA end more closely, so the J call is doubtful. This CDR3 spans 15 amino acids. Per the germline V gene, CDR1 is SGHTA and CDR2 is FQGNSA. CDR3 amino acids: CASSLAAGGSYEQYF. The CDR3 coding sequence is TGTGCCAGCAGCTTAGCGGCGGGAGGATCCTACGAGCAGTACTTC.

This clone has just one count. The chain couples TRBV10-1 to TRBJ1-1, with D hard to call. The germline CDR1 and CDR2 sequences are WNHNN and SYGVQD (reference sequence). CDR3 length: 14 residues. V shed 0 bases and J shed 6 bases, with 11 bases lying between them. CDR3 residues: CASSESPDTPEAFF. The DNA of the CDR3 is TGCGCCAGCAGTGAGTCTCCCGACACTCCTGAAGCTTTCTTT.

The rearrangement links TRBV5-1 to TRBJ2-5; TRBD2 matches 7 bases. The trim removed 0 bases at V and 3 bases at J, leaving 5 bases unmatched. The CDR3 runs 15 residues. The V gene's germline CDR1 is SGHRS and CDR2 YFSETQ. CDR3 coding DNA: TGCGCCAGCAGCTTGGGCTCAGCGGGAAAAGAGACCCAGTACTTC. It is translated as CASSLGSAGKETQYF.

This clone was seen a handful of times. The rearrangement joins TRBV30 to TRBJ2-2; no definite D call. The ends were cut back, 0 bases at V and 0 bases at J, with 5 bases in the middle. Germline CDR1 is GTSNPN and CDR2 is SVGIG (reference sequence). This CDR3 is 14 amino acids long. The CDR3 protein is CAWSVQANTGELFF. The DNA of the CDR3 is TGTGCCTGGAGTGTACAAGCGAACACCGGGGAGCTGTTTTTT.

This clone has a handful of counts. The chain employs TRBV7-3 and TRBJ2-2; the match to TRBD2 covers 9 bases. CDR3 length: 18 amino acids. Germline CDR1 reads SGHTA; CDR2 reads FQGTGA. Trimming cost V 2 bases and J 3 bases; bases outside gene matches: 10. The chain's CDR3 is CASSLSISGSGDTGELFF. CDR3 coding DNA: TGTGCCAGCAGCTTATCGATTAGCGGGAGCGGAGACACCGGGGAGCTGTTTTTT.

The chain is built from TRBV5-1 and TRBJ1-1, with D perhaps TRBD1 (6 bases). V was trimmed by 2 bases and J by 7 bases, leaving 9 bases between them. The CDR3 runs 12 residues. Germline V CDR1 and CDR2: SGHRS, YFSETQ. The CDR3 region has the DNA TGCGCCAGCAGCTTAGGACAGAGTGAAGCTTTCTTT. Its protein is CASSLGQSEAFF. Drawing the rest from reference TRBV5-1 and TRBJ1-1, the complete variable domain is KAGVTQTPRYLIKTRGQQVTLSCSPISGHRSVSWYQQTPGQGLQFLFEYFSETQRNKGNFPGRFSGRQFSNSRSEMNVSTLELGDSALYLCASSLGQSEAFFGQGTRLTVV.

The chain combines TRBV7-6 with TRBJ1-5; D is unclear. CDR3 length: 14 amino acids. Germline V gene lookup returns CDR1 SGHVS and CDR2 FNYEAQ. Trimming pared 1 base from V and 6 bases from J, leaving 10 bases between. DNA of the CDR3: TGTGCCAGCAGCTTAGACCGGGAAGGTCAGCCCCAGCATTTT. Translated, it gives CASSLDREGQPQHF.

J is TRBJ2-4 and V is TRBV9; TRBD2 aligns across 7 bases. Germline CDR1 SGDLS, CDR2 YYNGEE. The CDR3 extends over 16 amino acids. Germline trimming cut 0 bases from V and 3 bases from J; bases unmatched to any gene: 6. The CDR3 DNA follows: TGTGCCAGCAGCGTAGGCGTTAGCGGGTACAAAAACATTCAGTACTTC. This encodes CASSVGVSGYKNIQYF.

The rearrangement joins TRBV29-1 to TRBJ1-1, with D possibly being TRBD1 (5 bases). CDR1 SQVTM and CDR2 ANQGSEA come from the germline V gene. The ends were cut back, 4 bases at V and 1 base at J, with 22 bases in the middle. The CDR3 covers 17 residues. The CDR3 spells CSVGFKRDRRANTEAFF. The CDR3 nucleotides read TGCAGCGTTGGCTTTAAGCGGGACCGTAGGGCGAACACTGAAGCTTTCTTT. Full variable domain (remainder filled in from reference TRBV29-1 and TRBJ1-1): SAVISQKPSRDICQRGTSLTIQCQVDSQVTMMFWYRQQPGQSLTLIATANQGSEATYESGFVIDKFPISRPNLTFSTLTVSNMSPEDSSIYLCSVGFKRDRRANTEAFFGQGTRLTVV.

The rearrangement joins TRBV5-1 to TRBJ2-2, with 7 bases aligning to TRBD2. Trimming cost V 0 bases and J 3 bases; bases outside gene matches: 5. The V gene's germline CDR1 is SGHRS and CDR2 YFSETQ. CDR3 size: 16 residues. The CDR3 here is CASSLAGGGDTGELFF. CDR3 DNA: TGCGCCAGCAGCTTGGCCGGGGGAGGGGACACCGGGGAGCTGTTTTTT. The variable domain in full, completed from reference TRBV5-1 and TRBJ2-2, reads KAGVTQTPRYLIKTRGQQVTLSCSPISGHRSVSWYQQTPGQGLQFLFEYFSETQRNKGNFPGRFSGRQFSNSRSEMNVSTLELGDSALYLCASSLAGGGDTGELFFGEGSRLTVL.

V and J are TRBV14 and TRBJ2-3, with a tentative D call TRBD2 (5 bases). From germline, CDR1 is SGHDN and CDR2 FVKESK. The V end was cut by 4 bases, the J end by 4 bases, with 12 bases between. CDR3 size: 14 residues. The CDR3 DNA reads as TGTGCCAGCAGCCTCCCCGGGGTTCCAGATACGCAGTATTTT. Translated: CASSLPGVPDTQYF. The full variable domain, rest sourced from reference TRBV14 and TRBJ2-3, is EAGVTQFPSHSVIEKGQTVTLRCDPISGHDNLYWYRRVMGKEIKFLLHFVKESKQDESGMPNNRFLAERTGGTYSTLKVQPAELEDSGVYFCASSLPGVPDTQYFGPGTRLTVL.

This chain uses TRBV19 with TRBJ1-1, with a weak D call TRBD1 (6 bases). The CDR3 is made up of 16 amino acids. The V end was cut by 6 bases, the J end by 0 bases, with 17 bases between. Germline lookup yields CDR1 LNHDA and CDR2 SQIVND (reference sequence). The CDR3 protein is CASRGPEGGLNTEAFF. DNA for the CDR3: TGTGCCAGTAGGGGGCCTGAAGGGGGTTTGAACACTGAAGCTTTCTTT.

CDR3 region: CASSQDRGRDTQYF. The CDR3 nucleotides are TGCGCCAGCAGCCAGGACAGGGGGCGAGATACGCAGTATTTT. This chain joins TRBV4-1 and TRBJ2-3; 11 bases map to TRBD1. Germline lookup yields CDR1 MGHRA and CDR2 YSYEKL. This CDR3 is built from 14 residues. The V and J ends lost 3 bases and 5 bases, in that order; junction bases with no gene match: 1.

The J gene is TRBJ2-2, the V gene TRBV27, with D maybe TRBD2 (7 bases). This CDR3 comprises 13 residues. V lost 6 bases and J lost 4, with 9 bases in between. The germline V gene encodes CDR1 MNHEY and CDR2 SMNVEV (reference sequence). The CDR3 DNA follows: TGTGCCAGCAGAAGGGGGGGCACCGGGGAGCTGTTTTTT. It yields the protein CASRRGGTGELFF.

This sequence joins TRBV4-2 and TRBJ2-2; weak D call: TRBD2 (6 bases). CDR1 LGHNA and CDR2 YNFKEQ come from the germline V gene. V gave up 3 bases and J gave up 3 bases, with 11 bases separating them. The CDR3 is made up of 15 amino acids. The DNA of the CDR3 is TGTGCCAGCAGCCAGCGGGGAGAGGACACCGGGGAGCTGTTTTTT. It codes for CASSQRGEDTGELFF.

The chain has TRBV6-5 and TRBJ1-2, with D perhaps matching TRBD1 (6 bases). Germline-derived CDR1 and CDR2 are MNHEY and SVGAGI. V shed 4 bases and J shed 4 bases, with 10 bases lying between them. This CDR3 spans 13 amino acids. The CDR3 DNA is TGTGCCAGCAGTTTTGAGGGGGTCTATGGCTACACCTTC. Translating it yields CASSFEGVYGYTF.

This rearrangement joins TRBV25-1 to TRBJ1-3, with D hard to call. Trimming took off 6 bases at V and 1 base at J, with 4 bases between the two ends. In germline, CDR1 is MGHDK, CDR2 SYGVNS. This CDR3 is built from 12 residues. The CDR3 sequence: CASSRSGNTIYF. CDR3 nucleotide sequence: TGTGCCAGCAGCCGGTCTGGAAACACCATATATTTT.

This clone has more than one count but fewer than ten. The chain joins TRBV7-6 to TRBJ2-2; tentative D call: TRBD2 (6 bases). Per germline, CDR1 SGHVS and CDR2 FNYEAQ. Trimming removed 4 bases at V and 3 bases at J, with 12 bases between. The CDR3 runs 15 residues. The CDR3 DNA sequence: TGTGCCAGCAGCTCCGAGCGGGCCTACACCGGGGAGCTGTTTTTT. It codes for CASSSERAYTGELFF.

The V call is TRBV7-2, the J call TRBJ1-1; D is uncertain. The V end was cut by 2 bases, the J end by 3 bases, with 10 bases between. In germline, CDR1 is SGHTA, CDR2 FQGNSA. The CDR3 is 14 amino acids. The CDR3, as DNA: TGTGCCAGCAGCTTAAGGGTCGGGGACACTGAAGCTTTCTTT. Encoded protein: CASSLRVGDTEAFF.

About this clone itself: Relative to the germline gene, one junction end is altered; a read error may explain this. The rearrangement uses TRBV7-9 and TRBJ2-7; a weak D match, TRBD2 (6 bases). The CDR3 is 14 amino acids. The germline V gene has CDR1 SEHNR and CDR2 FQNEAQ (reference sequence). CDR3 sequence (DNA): TGTTCCAGCAGGACACCGGACGGCGGGGACGAGCAGTACTTC. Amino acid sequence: CSSRTPDGGDEQYF.

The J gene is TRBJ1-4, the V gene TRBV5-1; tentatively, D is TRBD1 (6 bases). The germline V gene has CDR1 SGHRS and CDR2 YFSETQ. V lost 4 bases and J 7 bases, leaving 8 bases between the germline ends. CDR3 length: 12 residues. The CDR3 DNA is TGCGCCAGCAGCACAGGGACTGAAAAACTGTTTTTT. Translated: CASSTGTEKLFF.